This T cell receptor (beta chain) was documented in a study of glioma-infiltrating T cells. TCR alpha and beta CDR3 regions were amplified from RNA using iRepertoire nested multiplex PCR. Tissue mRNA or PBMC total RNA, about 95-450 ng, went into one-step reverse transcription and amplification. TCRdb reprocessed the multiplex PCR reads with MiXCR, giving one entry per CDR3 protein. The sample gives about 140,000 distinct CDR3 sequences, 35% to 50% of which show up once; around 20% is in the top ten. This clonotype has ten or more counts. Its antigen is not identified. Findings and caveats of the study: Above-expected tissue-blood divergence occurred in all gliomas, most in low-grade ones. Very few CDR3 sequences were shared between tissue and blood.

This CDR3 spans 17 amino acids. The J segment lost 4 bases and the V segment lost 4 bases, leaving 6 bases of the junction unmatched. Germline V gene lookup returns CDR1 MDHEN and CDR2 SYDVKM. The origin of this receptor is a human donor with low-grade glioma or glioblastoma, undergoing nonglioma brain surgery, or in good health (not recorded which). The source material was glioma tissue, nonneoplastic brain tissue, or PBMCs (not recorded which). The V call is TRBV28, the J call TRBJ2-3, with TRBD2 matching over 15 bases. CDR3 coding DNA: TGTGCCAGCAGTTCGGGACTAGCGGGAGGAAGCCCAGATACGCAGTATTTT. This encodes CASSSGLAGGSPDTQYF.